Following are 18 T cell receptor beta chains from one sample sequenced in a study of T cell responses to AZD1222 COVID-19 vaccine. Generated by immunoSEQ multiplex PCR, the TCRdb table keeps only in-frame clones and is missing some. The table lists fewer than 150,000 clones, over 85% of them singletons, with 0.75% to 0.95% in the top ten. Sequences were derived from peripheral blood, sampled on day 0 of AZD1222 vaccination. These receptor sequences come from an adult in good health.

The V gene is TRBV5-1, the J gene TRBJ1-4; TRBD1 aligns across 8 bases. This CDR3 region has 14 residues. V was pared by 4 bases and J by 8 bases, with 7 bases of the junction left unmatched. Per the germline V gene, CDR1 is SGHRS and CDR2 is YFSETQ. Written as DNA, the CDR3 is TGCGCCAGCAGCCCTGGACAGGGTGCGGAAAAACTGTTTTTT. This encodes CASSPGQGAEKLFF. Drawing the rest from reference TRBV5-1 and TRBJ1-4, the complete variable domain is KAGVTQTPRYLIKTRGQQVTLSCSPISGHRSVSWYQQTPGQGLQFLFEYFSETQRNKGNFPGRFSGRQFSNSRSEMNVSTLELGDSALYLCASSPGQGAEKLFFGSGTQLSVL.

The genes are TRBV5-1 and TRBJ1-2; TRBD1 matches 10 bases. Trimming removed 1 base from V and 5 bases from J; junction bases left unmatched: 5. This CDR3 has 15 residues. Germline loops: CDR1 SGHRS, CDR2 YFSETQ. The CDR3 region is CASSLSTGQGYGYTF. For the CDR3, the DNA is TGCGCCAGCAGCTTGTCAACGGGACAGGGGTATGGCTACACCTTC. The complete variable domain, with remaining parts taken from reference TRBV5-1 and TRBJ1-2, reads KAGVTQTPRYLIKTRGQQVTLSCSPISGHRSVSWYQQTPGQGLQFLFEYFSETQRNKGNFPGRFSGRQFSNSRSEMNVSTLELGDSALYLCASSLSTGQGYGYTFGSGTRLTVV.

The chain joins TRBV5-1 to TRBJ1-1, with D possibly being TRBD1 (6 bases). In germline, CDR1 is SGHRS, CDR2 YFSETQ. The CDR3 sequence is 15 residues long. With 6 bases removed from V and 0 bases from J, the gap between germline ends came to 15 bases. CDR3 region: CASTVGQIMNTEAFF. CDR3 sequence (DNA): TGCGCCAGCACAGTCGGACAGATTATGAACACTGAAGCTTTCTTT.

This rearrangement joins TRBV18 to TRBJ1-3; no reliable D call. Per germline, CDR1 KGHSH and CDR2 LQKENI. The CDR3 length is 15 residues. V shed 2 bases and J shed 0 bases, with 8 bases lying between them. This CDR3 reads CASSPKTSSGNTIYF. The CDR3 DNA reads as TGTGCCAGCTCACCAAAGACGAGCTCTGGAAACACCATATATTTT.

This chain links TRBV9 with TRBJ2-2, with D perhaps given as TRBD1 or TRBD2 (5 bases each). The CDR3 contains 14 residues. Trimming cost V 5 bases and J 1 base, with 9 bases left between them. Germline CDR1 and CDR2: SGDLS and YYNGEE. CDR3 sequence reads: CASRTGLNTGELFF. The CDR3 bases are TGTGCCAGCAGAACGGGGCTGAACACCGGGGAGCTGTTTTTT.

The chain has TRBV3-1 (or the pseudogene TRBV3-2) and TRBJ2-6, with 7 bases fitting TRBD1. This CDR3 has 12 residues. V lost 5 bases and J lost 10; bases outside the gene matches: 2. Germline CDR1 is LGHDT and CDR2 is YNNKEL (reference sequence). CDR3 in amino acids: CASSNRGNVLTF. In nucleotides, the CDR3 is TGTGCCAGCAGCAACAGGGGTAACGTCCTGACTTTC.

J is TRBJ2-5 and V is TRBV11-3; 8 bases map to TRBD2. CDR3 size: 15 residues. Losses at the gene ends were 4 bases for V and 4 bases for J; bases not matched to a gene: 8. Germline lookup yields CDR1 SGHNT and CDR2 YENEEA. The CDR3 coding sequence is TGTGCCAGCAGCTCCCGGACTAGCTCAGGAGAGACCCAGTACTTC. Protein sequence: CASSSRTSSGETQYF.

The CDR3: CASSFTFAGTSGGMDEQFF. As DNA, the CDR3 is TGTGCCAGCAGTTTCACTTTCGCCGGGACTAGCGGGGGCATGGATGAGCAGTTCTTC. The rearrangement uses TRBV27 and TRBJ2-1, with TRBD2 identical over 14 bases. Trimming removed 3 bases from V and 8 bases from J; junction bases left unmatched: 15. Germline V CDR1 and CDR2: MNHEY, SMNVEV (reference sequence). CDR3 size: 19 residues.

This rearrangement joins TRBV6-1 to TRBJ1-5; D remains unclear. The V gene's germline CDR1 is MNHNS and CDR2 SASEGT. The length of the CDR3 is 15 residues. V was clipped by 3 bases and J by 1 base, with 10 bases between them. CDR3 residues: CASSESPGSNQPQHF. The CDR3 DNA is TGTGCCAGCAGTGAGTCACCTGGGAGCAATCAGCCCCAGCATTTT.

The J gene is TRBJ1-2, the V gene TRBV18; TRBD1 matches 10 bases. The CDR3 spans 17 residues. Trimming removed 3 bases from V and 2 bases from J; junction bases left unmatched: 9. Germline-derived CDR1 and CDR2 are KGHSH and LQKENI. The CDR3 DNA is TGTGCCAGCTCACCGGTCGGGACAGGGGACATCAACTATGGCTACACCTTC. The encoded protein is CASSPVGTGDINYGYTF. The full variable domain, rest sourced from reference TRBV18 and TRBJ1-2, is NAGVMQNPRHLVRRRGQEARLRCSPMKGHSHVYWYRQLPEEGLKFMVYLQKENIIDESGMPKERFSAEFPKEGPSILRIQQVVRGDSAAYFCASSPVGTGDINYGYTFGSGTRLTVV.

CDR3 protein: CASSTGNTEAFF. CDR3 coding DNA: TGCGCCAGCAGTACAGGGAACACTGAAGCTTTCTTT. This chain joins TRBV10-1 and TRBJ1-1; weak D call: TRBD1 (5 bases). Germline assignment: CDR1 WNHNN and CDR2 SYGVQD (reference sequence). V lost 5 bases and J lost 1, with 5 bases in between. The CDR3 contains 12 residues.

The chain combines TRBV28 with TRBJ1-1; D remains unclear. CDR1 MDHEN and CDR2 SYDVKM come from the germline V gene. The V and J ends lost 3 bases and 4 bases respectively, with 9 bases between them. The CDR3 covers 13 residues. The CDR3 reads CASSFPGFTEAFF. DNA of the CDR3: TGTGCCAGCAGTTTCCCAGGATTCACTGAAGCTTTCTTT.

The chain links TRBV6-5 to TRBJ1-1; TRBD1 matches at 8 bases. The ends lost 8 bases at V and 1 base at J; junction bases unmatched: 3. Germline V lookup: CDR1 MNHEY, CDR2 SVGAGI. The CDR3 length is 13 residues. DNA of the CDR3: TGTGCCAGCGGGGGACAGGAGAACACTGAAGCTTTCTTT. It yields the protein CASGGQENTEAFF.

This clone was seen a single time. The V call is TRBV6-5, the J call TRBJ1-2; a weak D match, TRBD1 (6 bases). The V end lost 7 bases, the J end lost 4 bases, and 10 bases lay between the germline ends. Germline V gene data show CDR1 as MNHEY and CDR2 as SVGAGI. CDR3 length: 12 amino acids. As DNA, the CDR3 is TGTGCCAGCAAACAGGGTCCCTATGGCTACACCTTC. The encoded protein is CASKQGPYGYTF.

The chain combines TRBV2 with TRBJ1-2; no clear D. The V end lost 8 bases, the J end lost 4 bases, and 17 bases lay between the germline ends. The CDR3 is 14 residues long. Germline CDR1 and CDR2: SNHLY and FYNNEI. The CDR3, as DNA: TGTGCCAGCCCCTACCCTACTGCGGGCTATGGCTACACCTTC. This gives the protein CASPYPTAGYGYTF.

The V call is TRBV27, the J call TRBJ2-7, with D uncertain. Germline V gene lookup returns CDR1 MNHEY and CDR2 SMNVEV (reference sequence). This CDR3 is 13 amino acids long. The V gene lost 0 bases and the J gene lost 7 bases, with 10 bases spanning the gap. The CDR3 DNA follows: TGTGCCAGCAGTTTATCTGGTTCGGGTGAGCAGTACTTC. Encoded protein: CASSLSGSGEQYF.

The chain combines TRBV6-5 with TRBJ2-2; TRBD1 matches at 9 bases. Germline V gene lookup returns CDR1 MNHEY and CDR2 SVGAGI. There are 14 residues in the CDR3. Trimming took 10 bases from V and 2 from J; bases not matched to a gene: 5. The CDR3 DNA reads TGTGCCACCGGGACAGGGATAAACACCGGGGAGCTGTTTTTT. The encoded protein is CATGTGINTGELFF.

The chain has TRBV2 and TRBJ2-2; no reliable D call. Germline V gene lookup returns CDR1 SNHLY and CDR2 FYNNEI. The CDR3 extends over 15 amino acids. V shed 7 bases and J shed 1 base, with 13 bases lying between them. CDR3 region: CASTGLALNTGELFF. The CDR3, as DNA: TGTGCCAGCACCGGCTTGGCCCTGAACACCGGGGAGCTGTTTTTT.